The sequence of this T cell receptor (beta chain) was determined in a study of T-cell reconstitution after alpha-beta-depleted transplantation in children. The TCRbeta library was prepared with unique molecular identifiers. TCRdb independently ran MiXCR on the PCR reads; one entry per CDR3 protein. Of some 72,000 distinct CDR3 sequences listed, roughly 6.6% are singletons. V was clipped by 3 bases and J by 0 bases, with 12 bases between them. The length of the CDR3 is 16 residues. Germline assignment: CDR1 SQVTM and CDR2 ANQGSEA. The clonotype comes from a human donor who donated a stem cell graft to a child with acute lymphoblastic leukemia. The chain links TRBV29-1 to TRBJ2-6, with TRBD1 as a possible D gene (5 bases). The starting material was PBMCs from the stem cell graft donor, obtained from the stem cell graft. The CDR3 DNA is TGCAGCGTTGAGGACAAGATTCACTCTGGGGCCAACGTCCTGACTTTC. This gives the protein CSVEDKIHSGANVLTF.